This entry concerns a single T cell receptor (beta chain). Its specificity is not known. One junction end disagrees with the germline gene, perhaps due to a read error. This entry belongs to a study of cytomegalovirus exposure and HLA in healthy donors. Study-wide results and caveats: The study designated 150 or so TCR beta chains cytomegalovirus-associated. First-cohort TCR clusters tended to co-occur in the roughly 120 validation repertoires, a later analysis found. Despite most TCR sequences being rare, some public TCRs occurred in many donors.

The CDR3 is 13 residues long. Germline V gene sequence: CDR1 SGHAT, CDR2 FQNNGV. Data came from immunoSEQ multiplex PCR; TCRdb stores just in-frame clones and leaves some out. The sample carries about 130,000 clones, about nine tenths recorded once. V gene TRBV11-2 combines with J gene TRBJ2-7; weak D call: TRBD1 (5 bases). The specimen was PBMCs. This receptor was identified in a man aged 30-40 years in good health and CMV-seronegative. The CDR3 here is CASSLGTPYVQYF. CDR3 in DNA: TGTGCCAGCAGCTTAGGGACACCTTACGTGCAGTACTTC.